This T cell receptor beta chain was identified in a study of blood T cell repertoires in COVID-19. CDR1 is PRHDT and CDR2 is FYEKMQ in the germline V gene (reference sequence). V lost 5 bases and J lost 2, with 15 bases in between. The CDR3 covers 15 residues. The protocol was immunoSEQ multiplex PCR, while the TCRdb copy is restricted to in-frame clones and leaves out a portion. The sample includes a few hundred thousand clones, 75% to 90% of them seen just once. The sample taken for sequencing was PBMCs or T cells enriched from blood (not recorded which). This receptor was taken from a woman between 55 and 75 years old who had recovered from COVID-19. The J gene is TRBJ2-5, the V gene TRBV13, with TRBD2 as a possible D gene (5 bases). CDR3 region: CASSPGRRVQETQYF. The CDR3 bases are TGTGCCAGCAGCCCGGGTCGGCGGGTACAAGAGACCCAGTACTTC.